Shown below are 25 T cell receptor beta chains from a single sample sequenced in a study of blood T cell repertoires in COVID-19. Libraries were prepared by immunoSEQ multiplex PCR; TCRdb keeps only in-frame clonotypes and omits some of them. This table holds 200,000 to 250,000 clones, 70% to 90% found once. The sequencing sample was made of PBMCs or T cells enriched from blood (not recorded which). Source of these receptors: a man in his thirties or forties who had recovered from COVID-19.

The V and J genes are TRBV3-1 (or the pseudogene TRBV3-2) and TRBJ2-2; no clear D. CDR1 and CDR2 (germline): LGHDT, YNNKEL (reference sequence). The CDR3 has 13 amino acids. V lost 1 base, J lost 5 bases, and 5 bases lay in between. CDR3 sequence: CASSQVETGELFF. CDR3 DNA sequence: TGTGCCAGCAGCCAAGTCGAGACCGGGGAGCTGTTTTTT.

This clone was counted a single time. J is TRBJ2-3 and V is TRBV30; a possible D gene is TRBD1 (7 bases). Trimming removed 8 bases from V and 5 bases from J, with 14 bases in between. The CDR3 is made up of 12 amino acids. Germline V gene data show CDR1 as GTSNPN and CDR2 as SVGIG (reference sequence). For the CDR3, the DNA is TGTGCCCGGACCCAGGGGGGAGATACGCAGTATTTT. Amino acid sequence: CARTQGGDTQYF. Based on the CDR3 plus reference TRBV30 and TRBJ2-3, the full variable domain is SQTIHQWPATLVQPVGSPLSLECTVEGTSNPNLYWYRQAAGRGLQLLFYSVGIGQISSEVPQNLSASRPQDRQFILSSKKLLLSDSGFYLCARTQGGDTQYFGPGTRLTVL.

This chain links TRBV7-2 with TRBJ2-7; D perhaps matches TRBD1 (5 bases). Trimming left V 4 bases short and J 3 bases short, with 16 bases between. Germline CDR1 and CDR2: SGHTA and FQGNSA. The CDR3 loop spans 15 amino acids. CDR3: CASSSQGGGGYEQYF. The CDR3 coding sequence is TGTGCCAGCAGCTCGCAGGGTGGCGGCGGCTACGAGCAGTACTTC.

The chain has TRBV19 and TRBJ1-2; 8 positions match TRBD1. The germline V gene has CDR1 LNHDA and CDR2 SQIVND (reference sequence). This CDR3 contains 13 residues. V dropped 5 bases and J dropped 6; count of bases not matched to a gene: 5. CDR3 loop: CASSPLDRDGYTF. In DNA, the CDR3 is TGTGCCAGTAGTCCTTTGGACAGGGATGGCTACACCTTC.

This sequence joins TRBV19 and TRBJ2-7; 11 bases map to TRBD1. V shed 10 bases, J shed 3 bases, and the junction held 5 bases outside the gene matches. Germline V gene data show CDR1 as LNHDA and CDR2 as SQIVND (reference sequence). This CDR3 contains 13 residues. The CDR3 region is CATRTGGHYEQYF. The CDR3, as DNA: TGTGCCACCAGGACAGGGGGCCACTACGAGCAGTACTTC.

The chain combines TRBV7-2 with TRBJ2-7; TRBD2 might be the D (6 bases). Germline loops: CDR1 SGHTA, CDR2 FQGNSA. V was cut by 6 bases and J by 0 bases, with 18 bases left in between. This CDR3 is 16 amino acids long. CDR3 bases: TGTGCCAGCAGACCCTCAGGTGGGCGGGGCTCCTACGAGCAGTACTTC. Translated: CASRPSGGRGSYEQYF.

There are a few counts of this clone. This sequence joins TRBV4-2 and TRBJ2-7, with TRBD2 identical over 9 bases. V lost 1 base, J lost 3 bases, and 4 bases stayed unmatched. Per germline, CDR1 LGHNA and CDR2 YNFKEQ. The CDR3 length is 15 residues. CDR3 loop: CASSQASGVNYEQYF. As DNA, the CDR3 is TGTGCCAGCAGCCAAGCTAGCGGGGTGAACTACGAGCAGTACTTC.

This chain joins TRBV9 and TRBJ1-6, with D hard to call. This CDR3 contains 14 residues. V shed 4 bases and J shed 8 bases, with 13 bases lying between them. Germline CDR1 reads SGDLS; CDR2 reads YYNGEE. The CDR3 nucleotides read TGTGCCAGCAGCCTTCGGTCGAGCGATTCACCCCTCCACTTT. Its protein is CASSLRSSDSPLHF.

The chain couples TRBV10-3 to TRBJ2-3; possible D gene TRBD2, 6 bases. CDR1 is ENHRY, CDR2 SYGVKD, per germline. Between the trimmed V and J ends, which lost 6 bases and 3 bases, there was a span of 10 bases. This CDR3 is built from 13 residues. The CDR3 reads CAISLGGTDTQYF. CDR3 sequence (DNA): TGTGCCATCAGCCTTGGGGGGACAGATACGCAGTATTTT.

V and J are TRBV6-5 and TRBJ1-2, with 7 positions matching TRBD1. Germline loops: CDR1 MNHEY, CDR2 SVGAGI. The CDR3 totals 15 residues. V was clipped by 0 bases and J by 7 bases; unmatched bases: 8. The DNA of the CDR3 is TGTGCCAGCAGTTACTCTCAGGGGGAAAGGGGTGGCTACACCTTC. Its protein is CASSYSQGERGGYTF.

CDR3 amino acids: CACPRGGYGEKLFF. The DNA of the CDR3 is TGTGCCTGCCCTCGGGGGGGGTATGGTGAAAAACTGTTTTTT. The chain couples TRBV30 to TRBJ1-4; D is perhaps TRBD1 (5 bases). The CDR3 loop spans 14 amino acids. Deletions cut 6 bases from V and 7 bases from J, with 18 bases between. CDR1 is GTSNPN and CDR2 is SVGIG in the germline V gene (reference sequence). The entire variable domain, with the rest obtained from reference TRBV30 and TRBJ1-4, is as follows: SQTIHQWPATLVQPVGSPLSLECTVEGTSNPNLYWYRQAAGRGLQLLFYSVGIGQISSEVPQNLSASRPQDRQFILSSKKLLLSDSGFYLCACPRGGYGEKLFFGSGTQLSVL.

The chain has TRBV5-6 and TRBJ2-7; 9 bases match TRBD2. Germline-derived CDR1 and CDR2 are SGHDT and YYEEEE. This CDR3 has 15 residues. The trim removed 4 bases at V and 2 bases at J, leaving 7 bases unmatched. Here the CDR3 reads CASSPLVAGAYEQYF. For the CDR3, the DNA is TGTGCCAGCAGCCCGTTGGTAGCGGGGGCCTACGAGCAGTACTTC. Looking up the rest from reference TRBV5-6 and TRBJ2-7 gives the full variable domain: DAGVTQSPTHLIKTRGQQVTLRCSPKSGHDTVSWYQQALGQGPQFIFQYYEEEERQRGNFPDRFSGHQFPNYSSELNVNALLLGDSALYLCASSPLVAGAYEQYFGPGTRLTVT.

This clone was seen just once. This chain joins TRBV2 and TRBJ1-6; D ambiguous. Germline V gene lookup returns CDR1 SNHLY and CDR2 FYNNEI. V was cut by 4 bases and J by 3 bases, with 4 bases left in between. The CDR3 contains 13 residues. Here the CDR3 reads CASSASYNSPLHF. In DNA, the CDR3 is TGTGCCAGCAGTGCCAGCTATAATTCACCCCTCCACTTT.

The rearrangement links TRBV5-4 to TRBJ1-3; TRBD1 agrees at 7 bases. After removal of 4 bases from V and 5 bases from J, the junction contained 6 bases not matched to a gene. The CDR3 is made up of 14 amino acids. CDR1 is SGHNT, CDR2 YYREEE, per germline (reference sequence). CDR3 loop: CASSHRDRRNTIYF. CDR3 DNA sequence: TGTGCCAGCAGCCACAGGGACAGACGAAACACCATATATTTT.

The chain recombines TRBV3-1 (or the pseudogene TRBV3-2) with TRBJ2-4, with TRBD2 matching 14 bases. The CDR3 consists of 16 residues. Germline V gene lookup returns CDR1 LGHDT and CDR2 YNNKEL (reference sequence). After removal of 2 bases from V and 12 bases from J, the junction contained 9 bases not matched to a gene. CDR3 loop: CASSQPGPGTSGSQYF. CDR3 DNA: TGTGCCAGCAGCCAACCGGGTCCCGGGACTAGCGGGAGTCAGTACTTC.

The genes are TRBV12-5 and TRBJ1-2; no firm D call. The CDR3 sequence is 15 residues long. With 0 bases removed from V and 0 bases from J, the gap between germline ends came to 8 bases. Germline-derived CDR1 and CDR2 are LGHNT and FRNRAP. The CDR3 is CASGLVAKPNYGYTF. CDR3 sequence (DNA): TGTGCTAGTGGTTTGGTAGCAAAGCCTAACTATGGCTACACCTTC.

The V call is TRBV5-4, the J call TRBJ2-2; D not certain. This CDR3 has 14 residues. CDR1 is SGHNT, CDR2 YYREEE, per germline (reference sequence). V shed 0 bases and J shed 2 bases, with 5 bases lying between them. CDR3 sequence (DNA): TGTGCCAGCAGCTTGGTCCAAAACACCGGGGAGCTGTTTTTT. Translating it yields CASSLVQNTGELFF. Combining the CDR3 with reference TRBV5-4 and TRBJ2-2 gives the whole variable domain ETGVTQSPTHLIKTRGQQVTLRCSSQSGHNTVSWYQQALGQGPQFIFQYYREEENGRGNFPPRFSGLQFPNYSSELNVNALELDDSALYLCASSLVQNTGELFFGEGSRLTVL.

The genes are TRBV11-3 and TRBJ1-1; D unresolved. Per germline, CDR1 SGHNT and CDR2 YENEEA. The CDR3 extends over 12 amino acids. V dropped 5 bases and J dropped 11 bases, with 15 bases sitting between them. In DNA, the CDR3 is TGTGCCAGCAGCATAGGAGAAGCAACGGCTTTCTTT. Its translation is CASSIGEATAFF.

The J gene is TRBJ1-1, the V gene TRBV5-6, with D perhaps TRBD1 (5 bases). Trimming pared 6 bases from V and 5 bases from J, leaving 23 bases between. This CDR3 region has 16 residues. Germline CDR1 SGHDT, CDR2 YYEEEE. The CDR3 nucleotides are TGTGCCAGCACCCACCGGCGAGCAGGGTTCGGGACTGAAGCTTTCTTT. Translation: CASTHRRAGFGTEAFF.

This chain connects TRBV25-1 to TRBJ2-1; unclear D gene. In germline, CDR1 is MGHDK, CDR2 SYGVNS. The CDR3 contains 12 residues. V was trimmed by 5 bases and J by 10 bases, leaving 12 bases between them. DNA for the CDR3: TGTGCCAGCAGTTTACCCGGTGTGGAGCAGTTCTTC. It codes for CASSLPGVEQFF. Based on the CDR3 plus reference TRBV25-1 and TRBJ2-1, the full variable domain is EADIYQTPRYLVIGTGKKITLECSQTMGHDKMYWYQQDPGMELHLIHYSYGVNSTEKGDLSSESTVSRIRTEHFPLTLESARPSHTSQYLCASSLPGVEQFFGPGTRLTVL.

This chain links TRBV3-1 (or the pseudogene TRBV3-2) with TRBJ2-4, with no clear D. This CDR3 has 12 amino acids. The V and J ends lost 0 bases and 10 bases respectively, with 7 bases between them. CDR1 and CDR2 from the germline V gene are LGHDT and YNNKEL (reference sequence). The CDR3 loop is CASSQDEWIQYF. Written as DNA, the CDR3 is TGTGCCAGCAGCCAAGATGAGTGGATTCAGTACTTC.

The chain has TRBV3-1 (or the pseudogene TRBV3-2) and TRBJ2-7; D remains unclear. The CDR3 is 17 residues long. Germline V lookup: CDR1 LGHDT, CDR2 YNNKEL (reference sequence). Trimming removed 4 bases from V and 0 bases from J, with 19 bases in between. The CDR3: CASSPHHDSFSSYEQYF. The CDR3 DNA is TGTGCCAGCAGCCCCCACCACGACTCATTCAGCTCCTACGAGCAGTACTTC.

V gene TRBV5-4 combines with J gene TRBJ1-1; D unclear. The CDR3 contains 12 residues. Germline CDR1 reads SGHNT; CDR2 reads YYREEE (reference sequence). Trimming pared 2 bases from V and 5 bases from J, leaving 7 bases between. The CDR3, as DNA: TGTGCCAGCAGCTTCACGGGGACTGAAGCTTTCTTT. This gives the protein CASSFTGTEAFF. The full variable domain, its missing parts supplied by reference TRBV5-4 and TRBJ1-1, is ETGVTQSPTHLIKTRGQQVTLRCSSQSGHNTVSWYQQALGQGPQFIFQYYREEENGRGNFPPRFSGLQFPNYSSELNVNALELDDSALYLCASSFTGTEAFFGQGTRLTVV.

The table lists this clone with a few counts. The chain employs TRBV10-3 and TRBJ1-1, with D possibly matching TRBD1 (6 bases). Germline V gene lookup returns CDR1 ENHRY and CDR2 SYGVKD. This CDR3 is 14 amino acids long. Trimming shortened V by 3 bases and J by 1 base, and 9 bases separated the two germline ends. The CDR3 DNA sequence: TGTGCCATCAGTGATGGCAGGGGGAACACTGAAGCTTTCTTT. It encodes CAISDGRGNTEAFF.

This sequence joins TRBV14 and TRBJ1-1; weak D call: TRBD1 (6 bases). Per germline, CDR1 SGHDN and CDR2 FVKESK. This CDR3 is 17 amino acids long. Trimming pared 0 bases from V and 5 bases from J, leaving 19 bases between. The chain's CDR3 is CASSQDLGGLVWTEAFF. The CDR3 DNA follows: TGTGCCAGCAGCCAAGATCTAGGGGGACTAGTATGGACTGAAGCTTTCTTT.